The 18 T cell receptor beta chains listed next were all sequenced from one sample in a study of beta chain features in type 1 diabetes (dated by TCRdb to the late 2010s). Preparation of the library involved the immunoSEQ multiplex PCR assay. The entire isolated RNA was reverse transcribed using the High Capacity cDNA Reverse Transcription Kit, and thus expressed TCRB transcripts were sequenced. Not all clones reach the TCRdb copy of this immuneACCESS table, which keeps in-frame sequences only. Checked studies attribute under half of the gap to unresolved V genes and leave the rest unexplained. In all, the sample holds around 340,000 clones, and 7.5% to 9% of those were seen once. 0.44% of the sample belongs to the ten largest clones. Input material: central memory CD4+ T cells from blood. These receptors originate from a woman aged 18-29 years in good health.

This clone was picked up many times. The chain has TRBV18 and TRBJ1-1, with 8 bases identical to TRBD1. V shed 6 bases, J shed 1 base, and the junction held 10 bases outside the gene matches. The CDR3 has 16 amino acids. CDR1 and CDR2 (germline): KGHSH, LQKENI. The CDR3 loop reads CASSPGTGTQNTEAFF. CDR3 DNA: TGTGCCAGCTCGCCGGGGACAGGAACACAGAACACTGAAGCTTTCTTT.

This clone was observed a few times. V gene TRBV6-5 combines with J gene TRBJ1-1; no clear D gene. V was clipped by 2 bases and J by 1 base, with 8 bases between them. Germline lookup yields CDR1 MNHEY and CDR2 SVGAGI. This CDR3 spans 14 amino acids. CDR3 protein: CASSYGAANTEAFF. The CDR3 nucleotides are TGTGCCAGCAGTTACGGCGCAGCGAACACTGAAGCTTTCTTT.

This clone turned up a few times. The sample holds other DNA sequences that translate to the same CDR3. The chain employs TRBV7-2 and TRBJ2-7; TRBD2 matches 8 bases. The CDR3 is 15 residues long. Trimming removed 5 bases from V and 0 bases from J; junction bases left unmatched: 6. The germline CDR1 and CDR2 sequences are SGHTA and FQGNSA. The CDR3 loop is CASSPLAGLSYEQYF. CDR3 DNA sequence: TGTGCCAGCAGCCCGTTAGCGGGACTCTCCTACGAGCAGTACTTC. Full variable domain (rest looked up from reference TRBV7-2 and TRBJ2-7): GAGVSQSPSNKVTEKGKDVELRCDPISGHTALYWYRQSLGQGLEFLIYFQGNSAPDKSGLPSDRFSAERTGGSVSTLTIQRTQQEDSAVYLCASSPLAGLSYEQYFGPGTRLTVT.

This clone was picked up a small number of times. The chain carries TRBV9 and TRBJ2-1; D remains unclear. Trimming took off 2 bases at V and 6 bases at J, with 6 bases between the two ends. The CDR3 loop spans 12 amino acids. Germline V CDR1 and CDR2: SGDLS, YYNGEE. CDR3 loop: CASSVLGNEQFF. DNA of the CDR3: TGTGCCAGCAGCGTTCTAGGCAATGAGCAGTTCTTC.

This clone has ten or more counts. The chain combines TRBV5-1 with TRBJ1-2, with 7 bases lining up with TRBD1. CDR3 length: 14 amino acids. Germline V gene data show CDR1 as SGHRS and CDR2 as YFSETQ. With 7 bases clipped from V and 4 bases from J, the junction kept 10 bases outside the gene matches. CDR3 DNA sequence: TGCGCCAGCGGACAGACAGGGTCTTCCTATGGCTACACCTTC. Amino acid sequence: CASGQTGSSYGYTF.

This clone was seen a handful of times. As DNA, the CDR3 is TGTGCCAGCTCACCAGCTAACTATGGCTACACCTTC. It codes for CASSPANYGYTF. The chain joins TRBV18 to TRBJ1-2; unclear D gene. In germline, CDR1 is KGHSH, CDR2 LQKENI. Trimming shortened V by 2 bases and J by 0 bases, and 1 base separated the two germline ends. This CDR3 contains 12 residues. Full variable domain (missing parts from reference TRBV18 and TRBJ1-2): NAGVMQNPRHLVRRRGQEARLRCSPMKGHSHVYWYRQLPEEGLKFMVYLQKENIIDESGMPKERFSAEFPKEGPSILRIQQVVRGDSAAYFCASSPANYGYTFGSGTRLTVV.

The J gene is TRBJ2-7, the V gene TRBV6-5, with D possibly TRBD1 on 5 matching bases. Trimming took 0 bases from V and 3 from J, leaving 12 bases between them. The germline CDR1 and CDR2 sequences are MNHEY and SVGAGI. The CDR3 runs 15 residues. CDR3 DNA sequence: TGTGCCAGCAGTTACTCAGGGGCCGACGGCTACGAGCAGTACTTC. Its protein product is CASSYSGADGYEQYF.

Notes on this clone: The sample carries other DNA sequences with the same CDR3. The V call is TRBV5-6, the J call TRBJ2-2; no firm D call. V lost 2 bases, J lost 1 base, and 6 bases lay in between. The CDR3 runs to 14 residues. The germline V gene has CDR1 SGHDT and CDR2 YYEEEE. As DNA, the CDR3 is TGTGCCAGCAGCTTCGGCCGGAACACCGGGGAGCTGTTTTTT. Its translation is CASSFGRNTGELFF.

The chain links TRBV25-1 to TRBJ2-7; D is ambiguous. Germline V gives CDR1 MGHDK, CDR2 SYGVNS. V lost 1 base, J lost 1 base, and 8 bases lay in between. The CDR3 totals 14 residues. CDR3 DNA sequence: TGTGCCAGCAGTGAATGGGGATTGTCCTACGAGCAGTACTTC. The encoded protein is CASSEWGLSYEQYF.

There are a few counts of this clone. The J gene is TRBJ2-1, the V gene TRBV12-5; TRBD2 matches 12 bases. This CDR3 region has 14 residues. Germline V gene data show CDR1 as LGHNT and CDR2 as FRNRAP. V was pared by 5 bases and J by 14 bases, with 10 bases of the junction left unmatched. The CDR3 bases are TGTGCTAGTGGTCCCGAGACTAGCGGGAGTGGAAAGTTCTTC. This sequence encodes CASGPETSGSGKFF.

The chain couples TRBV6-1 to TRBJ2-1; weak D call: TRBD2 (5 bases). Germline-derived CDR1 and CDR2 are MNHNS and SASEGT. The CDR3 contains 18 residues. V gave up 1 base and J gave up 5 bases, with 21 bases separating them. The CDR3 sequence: CASSEEVRSLPGNNEQFF. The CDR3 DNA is TGTGCCAGCAGTGAAGAAGTTCGATCGCTCCCCGGGAACAATGAGCAGTTCTTC.

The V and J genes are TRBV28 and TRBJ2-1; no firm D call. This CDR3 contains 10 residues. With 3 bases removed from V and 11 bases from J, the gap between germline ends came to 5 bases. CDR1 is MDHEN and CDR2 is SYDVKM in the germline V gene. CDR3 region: CASSFTQQFF. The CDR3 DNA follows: TGTGCCAGCAGTTTCACCCAGCAGTTCTTC.

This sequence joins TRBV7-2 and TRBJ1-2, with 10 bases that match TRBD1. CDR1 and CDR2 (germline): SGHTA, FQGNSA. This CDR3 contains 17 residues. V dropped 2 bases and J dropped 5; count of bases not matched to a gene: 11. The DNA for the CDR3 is TGTGCCAGCAGCTTATTTGGGACAGGGGCGTCTCTATATGGCTACACCTTC. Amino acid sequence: CASSLFGTGASLYGYTF. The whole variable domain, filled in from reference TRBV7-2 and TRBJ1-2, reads GAGVSQSPSNKVTEKGKDVELRCDPISGHTALYWYRQSLGQGLEFLIYFQGNSAPDKSGLPSDRFSAERTGGSVSTLTIQRTQQEDSAVYLCASSLFGTGASLYGYTFGSGTRLTVV.

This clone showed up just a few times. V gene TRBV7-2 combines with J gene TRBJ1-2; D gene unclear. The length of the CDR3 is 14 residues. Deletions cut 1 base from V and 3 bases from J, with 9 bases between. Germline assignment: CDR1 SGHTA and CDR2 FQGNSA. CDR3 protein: CASSLGQTYYGYTF. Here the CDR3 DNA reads TGTGCCAGCAGCTTAGGCCAGACATACTATGGCTACACCTTC.

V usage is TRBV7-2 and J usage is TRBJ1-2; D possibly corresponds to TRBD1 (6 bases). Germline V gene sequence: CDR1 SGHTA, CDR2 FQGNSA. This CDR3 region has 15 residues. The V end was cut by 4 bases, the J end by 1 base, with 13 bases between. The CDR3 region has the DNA TGTGCCAGCAGCTGGGGCGACAGGATTAACTATGGCTACACCTTC. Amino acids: CASSWGDRINYGYTF.

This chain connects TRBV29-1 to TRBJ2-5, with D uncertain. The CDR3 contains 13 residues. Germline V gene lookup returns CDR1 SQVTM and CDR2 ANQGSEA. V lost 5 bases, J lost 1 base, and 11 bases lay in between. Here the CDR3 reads CSVRVYSQETQYF. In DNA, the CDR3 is TGCAGCGTTCGGGTGTATTCCCAAGAGACCCAGTACTTC.

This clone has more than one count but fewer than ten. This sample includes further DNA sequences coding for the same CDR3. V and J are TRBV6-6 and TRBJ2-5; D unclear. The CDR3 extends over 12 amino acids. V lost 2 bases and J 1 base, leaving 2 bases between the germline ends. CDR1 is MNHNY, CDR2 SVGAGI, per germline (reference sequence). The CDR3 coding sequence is TGTGCCAGCAGTTACACCCAAGAGACCCAGTACTTC. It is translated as CASSYTQETQYF.

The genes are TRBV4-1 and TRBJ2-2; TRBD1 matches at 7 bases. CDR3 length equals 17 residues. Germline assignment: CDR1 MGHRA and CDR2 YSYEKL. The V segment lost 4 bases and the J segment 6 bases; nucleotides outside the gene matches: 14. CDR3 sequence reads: CASSPYWPTGFSGELFF. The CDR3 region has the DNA TGCGCCAGCAGCCCGTATTGGCCGACAGGGTTTTCCGGGGAGCTGTTTTTT.